One and the same sample provided the 14 T cell receptor beta chains below, sequenced in a study of blood T cell repertoires in COVID-19. Measured with immunoSEQ multiplex PCR; TCRdb has only the in-frame clones, and not every one. The table includes fewer than 350,000 clones, about nine tenths detected once. Sequenced sample: peripheral blood. The receptors originated from a woman younger than 45 with COVID-19, enrolled during active disease.

The gene calls are TRBV18 and TRBJ1-1; TRBD1 might be the D (5 bases). Trimming shortened V by 7 bases and J by 8 bases, and 14 bases separated the two germline ends. The CDR3 contains 12 residues. The germline CDR1 and CDR2 sequences are KGHSH and LQKENI. CDR3 loop: CASLEAGGEAFF. CDR3 nucleotide sequence: TGTGCCAGCTTGGAGGCGGGGGGGGAAGCTTTCTTT.

This clone was counted a single time. The chain uses TRBV3-1 (or the pseudogene TRBV3-2) and TRBJ2-7, with D unclear. The V end was cut by 0 bases, the J end by 12 bases, with 15 bases between. CDR3 size: 13 residues. Germline V CDR1 and CDR2: LGHDT, YNNKEL (reference sequence). CDR3 sequence: CASSQDIGGGRYF. DNA for the CDR3: TGTGCCAGCAGCCAAGATATTGGCGGCGGTCGGTACTTC.

This clone was observed a single time. The V gene is TRBV27, the J gene TRBJ2-1; a possible D gene is TRBD1 (6 bases). Trimming removed 8 bases at V and 1 base at J, with 9 bases between. Germline CDR1 MNHEY, CDR2 SMNVEV (reference sequence). This CDR3 is built from 13 residues. This CDR3 reads CASGQGSYNEQFF. The CDR3 DNA sequence: TGTGCCAGCGGTCAGGGGTCCTACAATGAGCAGTTCTTC.

V is TRBV2 and J is TRBJ2-7, with a possible D match to TRBD2 (6 bases). Trimming took 1 base from V and 6 from J, leaving 16 bases between them. The CDR3 contains 15 residues. Germline CDR1 and CDR2: SNHLY and FYNNEI. CDR3 residues: CASSEVAAGFGEQYF. The CDR3, as DNA: TGTGCCAGCAGTGAAGTGGCGGCGGGGTTCGGCGAGCAGTACTTC.

This chain uses TRBV12-3 or TRBV12-4 with TRBJ1-2; D unclear. This CDR3 region has 13 residues. With 3 bases removed from V and 6 bases from J, the gap between germline ends came to 11 bases. CDR3 amino acids: CASSLTRGDGYTF. CDR3 nucleotides: TGTGCCAGCAGTTTGACCCGCGGGGATGGCTACACCTTC.

The chain combines TRBV30 with TRBJ2-1, with TRBD1 identical over 8 bases. Germline V CDR1 and CDR2: GTSNPN, SVGIG (reference sequence). Trimming took 2 bases from V and 6 from J; bases not matched to a gene: 6. The CDR3 runs to 14 residues. CDR3 loop: CAWSLGQGGNEQFF. In DNA form, the CDR3 reads TGTGCCTGGAGTCTAGGACAGGGTGGCAATGAGCAGTTCTTC.

J is TRBJ1-5 and V is TRBV30; TRBD1 is a possible D gene (5 bases). Trimming stripped 3 bases from V and 2 bases from J, with 11 bases between. The CDR3 has 14 residues. Germline V gene sequence: CDR1 GTSNPN, CDR2 SVGIG (reference sequence). The CDR3 nucleotides are TGTGCCTGGAGCCAGGGCAGGGGCAATCAGCCCCAGCATTTT. This codes for CAWSQGRGNQPQHF.

The chain couples TRBV2 to TRBJ2-1, with D unclear. The V gene lost 4 bases and the J gene lost 1 base, with 8 bases spanning the gap. There are 14 residues in the CDR3. The germline gives CDR1 SNHLY, CDR2 FYNNEI. The CDR3 region is CASSVGLSYNEQFF. Here the CDR3 DNA reads TGTGCCAGCAGTGTTGGCTTATCCTACAATGAGCAGTTCTTC.

This clone has just one count. The chain carries TRBV9 and TRBJ2-1, with D possibly being TRBD1 (6 bases). The CDR3 consists of 15 residues. The germline gives CDR1 SGDLS, CDR2 YYNGEE. With 3 bases removed from V and 1 base from J, the gap between germline ends came to 11 bases. CDR3 in amino acids: CASSAGVPSYNEQFF. CDR3 DNA sequence: TGTGCCAGCAGCGCAGGGGTTCCTTCCTACAATGAGCAGTTCTTC.

The genes are TRBV3-1 (or the pseudogene TRBV3-2) and TRBJ1-5; 9 bases agree with TRBD1. The CDR3 totals 14 residues. Germline values: CDR1 LGHDT, CDR2 YNNKEL (reference sequence). The trim removed 3 bases at V and 6 bases at J, leaving 3 bases unmatched. The CDR3 nucleotides read TGTGCCAGCAGCCATGAGACAGGGGGTCAGCCCCAGCATTTT. It codes for CASSHETGGQPQHF.

This clone was seen a single time. The CDR3 protein is CASSVPGGAQYF. The CDR3 DNA is TGTGCCAGCAGCGTCCCTGGGGGGGCCCAGTACTTC. The rearrangement uses TRBV9 and TRBJ2-7; possibly TRBD2 for D (7 bases). The CDR3 has 12 residues. Trimming pared 2 bases from V and 10 bases from J, leaving 13 bases between. CDR1 and CDR2 from the germline V gene are SGDLS and YYNGEE.

This sequence joins TRBV28 and TRBJ2-7; no definite D call. The CDR3 totals 12 residues. V gave up 7 bases and J gave up 6 bases, with 13 bases separating them. Germline V gives CDR1 MDHEN, CDR2 SYDVKM. DNA of the CDR3: TGTGCCAGCAAGGAGCTCGTCGGCGAGCAGTACTTC. Translating it yields CASKELVGEQYF.

The chain has TRBV7-9 and TRBJ2-3; 9 nucleotides agree with TRBD2. Per the germline V gene, CDR1 is SEHNR and CDR2 is FQNEAQ (reference sequence). This CDR3 has 16 residues. With 3 bases clipped from V and 4 bases from J, the junction kept 8 bases outside the gene matches. CDR3: CASSLGSGRKADTQYF. Here the CDR3 DNA reads TGTGCCAGCAGCTTGGGTAGCGGGAGAAAGGCAGATACGCAGTATTTT. Together with reference TRBV7-9 and TRBJ2-3, the CDR3 gives the full variable domain: DTGVSQNPRHKITKRGQNVTFRCDPISEHNRLYWYRQTLGQGPEFLTYFQNEAQLEKSRLLSDRFSAERPKGSFSTLEIQRTEQGDSAMYLCASSLGSGRKADTQYFGPGTRLTVL.

This clone has a single count. The CDR3: CASSLGQGHSGNTIYF. CDR3 DNA: TGTGCCAGCAGCTTGGGACAGGGCCACTCTGGAAACACCATATATTTT. The gene calls are TRBV5-6 and TRBJ1-3; 7 bases map to TRBD1. The V gene's germline CDR1 is SGHDT and CDR2 YYEEEE. Losses at the gene ends were 0 bases for V and 0 bases for J; bases not matched to a gene: 3. This CDR3 has 16 residues.